This T cell receptor (beta chain) appears in the sequencing data of a study of early T cells in non-severe SARS-CoV-2 infection. Study summary: RNA in bulk from unsorted whole blood was sequenced, and chains were unpaired.

A remark on this clonotype: Its antigen is as yet unknown.

Individual cDNA molecules were tagged with unique molecular identifiers, the study reported. TCRdb analysed the 5' RACE reads with MiXCR anew, one entry per CDR3 protein. The repertoire holds some 77,000 distinct CDR3 sequences, with about 13% as singletons. This CDR3 has 15 amino acids. Trimming stripped 3 bases from V and 0 bases from J, with 10 bases between. Germline V CDR1 and CDR2: SEHNR, FQNEAQ (reference sequence). Findings and limits, study-wide: Reliance on VDJdb matching favored anti-spike CD8 responses; private and CD4 specificities were missed.

The TCR originated in an adult who was a healthcare worker with PCR-confirmed SARS-CoV-2 infection or an uninfected control (not recorded which). This chain uses TRBV7-9 with TRBJ2-3; D may be TRBD1 (5 bases). The specimen was whole blood. DNA of the CDR3: TGTGCCAGCAGCTTCAGACAGCCGAGCACAGATACGCAGTATTTT. It translates to CASSFRQPSTDTQYF.